This TCR beta chain was observed in a study of T cell responses to AZD1222 COVID-19 vaccine. In germline, CDR1 is LGHDT, CDR2 YNNKEL (reference sequence). V lost 0 bases, J lost 11 bases, and 10 bases lay in between. The CDR3 covers 12 residues. Regarding the study as a whole: Unmutated variant regions are reportedly the target of nearly half of TCRs that are spike-specific. White British ancestry dominated among donors, who included more females, and clonal diversity was possibly underestimated.

As regards this clone: Antigen specificity is unknown.

Repertoires were generated with immunoSEQ multiplex PCR, while TCRdb's copy carries only in-frame clones and drops some. Among 55,000 to 85,000 clones listed, 84% were seen once. The source is an adult in good health. The sequenced sample was peripheral blood, obtained on day 0 of AZD1222 vaccination. The chain joins TRBV3-1 (or the pseudogene TRBV3-2) to TRBJ1-2; D gene uncertain. The DNA for the CDR3 is TGTGCCAGCAGCCAAGAATCGGGCTGGTACACCTTC. Protein product: CASSQESGWYTF.